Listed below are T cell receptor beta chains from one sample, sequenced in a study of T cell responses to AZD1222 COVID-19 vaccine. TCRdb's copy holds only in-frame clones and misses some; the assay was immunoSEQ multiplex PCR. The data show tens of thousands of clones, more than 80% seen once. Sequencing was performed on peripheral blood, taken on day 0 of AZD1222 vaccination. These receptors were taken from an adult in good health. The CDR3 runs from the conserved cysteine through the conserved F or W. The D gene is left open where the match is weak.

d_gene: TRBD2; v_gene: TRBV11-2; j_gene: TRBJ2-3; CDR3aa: CASSLPLAGAPADTQYF
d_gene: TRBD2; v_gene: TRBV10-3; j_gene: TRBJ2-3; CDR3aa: CAISGPDSGITDTQYF
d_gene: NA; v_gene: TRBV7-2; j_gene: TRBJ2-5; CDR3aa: CASSLGRIQETQYF
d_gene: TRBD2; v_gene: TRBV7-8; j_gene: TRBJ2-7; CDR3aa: CASSLDGLGREQYF
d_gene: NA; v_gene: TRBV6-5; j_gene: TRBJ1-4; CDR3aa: CASSFHQGSEEKLFF
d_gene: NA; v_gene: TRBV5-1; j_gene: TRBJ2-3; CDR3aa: CASSLADAGATFSTDTQYF
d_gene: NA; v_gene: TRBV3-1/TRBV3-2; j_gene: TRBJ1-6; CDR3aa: CASSQDPGFNSPLHF
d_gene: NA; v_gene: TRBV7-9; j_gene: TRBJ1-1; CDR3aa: CASSLGGAGANTEAFF
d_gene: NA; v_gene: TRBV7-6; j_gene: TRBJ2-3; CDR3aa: CASSLFGGATDTQYF
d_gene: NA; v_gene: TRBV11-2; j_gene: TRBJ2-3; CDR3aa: CASTHPRVGPTDTQYF
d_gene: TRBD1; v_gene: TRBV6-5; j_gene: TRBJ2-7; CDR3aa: CASSYVRGTGEQYF
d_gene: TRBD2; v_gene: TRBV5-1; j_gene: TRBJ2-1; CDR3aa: CASSPEGTSGGQQFF
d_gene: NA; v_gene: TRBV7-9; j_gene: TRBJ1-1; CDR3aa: CASSLRAWGRENTEAFF
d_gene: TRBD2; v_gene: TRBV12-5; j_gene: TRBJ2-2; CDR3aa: CASGAGLNTGELFF
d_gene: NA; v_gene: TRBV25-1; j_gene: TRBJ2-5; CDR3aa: CASSHRSGETQYF
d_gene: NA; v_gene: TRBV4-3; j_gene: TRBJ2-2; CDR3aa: CASSQVGGNTGELFF
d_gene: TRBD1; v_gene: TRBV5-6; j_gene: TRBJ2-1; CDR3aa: CASSSGTGSYNEQFF
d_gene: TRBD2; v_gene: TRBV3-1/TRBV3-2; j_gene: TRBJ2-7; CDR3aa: CASSQAGGLSYEQYF
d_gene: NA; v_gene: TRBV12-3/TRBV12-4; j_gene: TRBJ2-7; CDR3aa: CASSLNLGEQYF
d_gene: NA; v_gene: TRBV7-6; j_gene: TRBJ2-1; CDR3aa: CASSSSAYSYNEQFF
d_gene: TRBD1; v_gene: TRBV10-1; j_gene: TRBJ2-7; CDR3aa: CASTSNTDRGVSYEQYF
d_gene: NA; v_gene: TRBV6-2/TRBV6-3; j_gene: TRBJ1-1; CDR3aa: CASSRIVGTEAFF
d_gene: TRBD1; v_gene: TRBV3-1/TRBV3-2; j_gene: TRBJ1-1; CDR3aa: CASSQVRQGQAEAFF
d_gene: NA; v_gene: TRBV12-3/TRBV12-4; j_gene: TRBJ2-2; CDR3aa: CASSLTGTGELFF
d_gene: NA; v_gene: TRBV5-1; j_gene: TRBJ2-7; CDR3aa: CASSLAGQHYEQYF
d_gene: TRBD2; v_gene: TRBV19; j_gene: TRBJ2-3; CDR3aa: CASTNWPSGAYTDTQYF
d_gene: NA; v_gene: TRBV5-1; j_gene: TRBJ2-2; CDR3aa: CASSLAGGAQNTGELFF
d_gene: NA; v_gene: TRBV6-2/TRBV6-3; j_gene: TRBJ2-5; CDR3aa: CASSPGGAGNQETQYF
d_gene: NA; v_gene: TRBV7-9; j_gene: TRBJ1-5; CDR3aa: CASSSGQPGNQPQHF
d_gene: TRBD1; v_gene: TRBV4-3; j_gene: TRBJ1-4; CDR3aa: CASSQDTGANEKLFF
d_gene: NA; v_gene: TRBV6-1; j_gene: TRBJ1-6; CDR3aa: CASSDHVSSYNSPLHF
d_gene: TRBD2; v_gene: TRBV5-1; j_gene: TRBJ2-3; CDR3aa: CASSLRLAGDTDTQYF
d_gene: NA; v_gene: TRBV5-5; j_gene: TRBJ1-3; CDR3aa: CASSLHRGPGNTIYF
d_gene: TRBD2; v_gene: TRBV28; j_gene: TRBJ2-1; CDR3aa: CASGLAGGYNEQFF
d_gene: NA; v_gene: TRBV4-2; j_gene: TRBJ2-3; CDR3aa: CASSQVGSLSTDTQYF
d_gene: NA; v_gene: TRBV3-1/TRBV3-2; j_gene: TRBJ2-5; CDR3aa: CASREPYRQETQYF
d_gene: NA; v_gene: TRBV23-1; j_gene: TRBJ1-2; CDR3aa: CASSRKLERGPYGYTF
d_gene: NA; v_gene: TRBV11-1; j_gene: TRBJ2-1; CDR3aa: CASSKDFSPNEQFF
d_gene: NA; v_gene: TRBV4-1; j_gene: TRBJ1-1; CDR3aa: CASSQDIAGSLTEAFF
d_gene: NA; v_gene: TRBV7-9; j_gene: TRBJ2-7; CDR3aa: CASSRTPGEQYF
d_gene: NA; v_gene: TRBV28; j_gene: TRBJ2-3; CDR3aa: CASSLGGVRDTQYF
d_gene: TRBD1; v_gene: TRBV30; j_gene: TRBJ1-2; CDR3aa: CAWRGTGEYGYTF
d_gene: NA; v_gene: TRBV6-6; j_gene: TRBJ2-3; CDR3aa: CASSPRGQGDTQYF
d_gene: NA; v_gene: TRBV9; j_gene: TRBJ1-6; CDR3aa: CASRKVGLINSPLHF
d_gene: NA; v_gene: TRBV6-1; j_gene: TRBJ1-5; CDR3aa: CASTGPEGGNQPQHF
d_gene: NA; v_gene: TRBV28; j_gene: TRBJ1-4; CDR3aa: CASSPTQEKLFF
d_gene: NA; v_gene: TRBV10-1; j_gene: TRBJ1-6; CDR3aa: CASSDGQRYNSPLHF